This is a list of T cell receptor beta chains from one sample in a study of T-cell memory formation after mild COVID-19. Using its own MiXCR run on the 5' RACE reads, TCRdb lists one record per CDR3 protein. In the table there are about 360,000 distinct CDR3 sequences, 10% to 15% of which are singletons. The sample comprised PBMCs or a T cell subset sorted from them (not recorded which). These receptors all stem from a young man who had mild COVID-19 (a few samples of this study predate the infection). Cell type and time point are not known. Both conserved end residues are trimmed from each CDR3. Fields, in order: D gene, V gene, CDR3 protein. D genes are given only for firm matches.

d_gene: .; v_gene: TRBV6-2/TRBV6-3; CDR3aa: ASSPLNPTYEQY
d_gene: .; v_gene: TRBV6-5; CDR3aa: ASSYSRVDTQY
d_gene: TRBD2; v_gene: TRBV7-2; CDR3aa: ASSRISGGAGITETQY
d_gene: TRBD2; v_gene: TRBV19; CDR3aa: ASSIDTSGMNTGELF
d_gene: .; v_gene: TRBV12-3/TRBV12-4; CDR3aa: ASSAGRLLDTQY
d_gene: .; v_gene: TRBV5-1; CDR3aa: ASSLKKETQY
d_gene: .; v_gene: TRBV5-1; CDR3aa: ASSLGGHNSPLH
d_gene: .; v_gene: TRBV6-2/TRBV6-3; CDR3aa: ASSYQIGGYT
d_gene: .; v_gene: TRBV12-3/TRBV12-4; CDR3aa: ASSLTDDSPLH
d_gene: .; v_gene: TRBV29-1; CDR3aa: SVGRSGTDHQPQH
d_gene: TRBD2; v_gene: TRBV4-2; CDR3aa: ASRQTPSGGIYEQY
d_gene: TRBD1; v_gene: TRBV20-1; CDR3aa: SASNQGAAGELF
d_gene: .; v_gene: TRBV7-3; CDR3aa: ASSLAGANTEAF
d_gene: .; v_gene: TRBV19; CDR3aa: ASSIPPRGYGYT
d_gene: .; v_gene: TRBV7-2; CDR3aa: ASSTGIGGNEQF
d_gene: TRBD1; v_gene: TRBV6-2/TRBV6-3; CDR3aa: ASAKGAGQPQETQY
d_gene: TRBD2; v_gene: TRBV20-1; CDR3aa: SAREVHLRSFAGGDTGELF
d_gene: .; v_gene: TRBV27; CDR3aa: ASSLGGVNQPQH
d_gene: TRBD1; v_gene: TRBV29-1; CDR3aa: SVYPGQGLGGYT
d_gene: .; v_gene: TRBV7-2; CDR3aa: ASSLELTYEQY
d_gene: TRBD1; v_gene: TRBV20-1; CDR3aa: SARVTGGILSGANVLT
d_gene: .; v_gene: TRBV6-2/TRBV6-3; CDR3aa: ASSQVGQGTHEQY
d_gene: .; v_gene: TRBV5-1; CDR3aa: ASSDGSGNTIY
d_gene: TRBD1; v_gene: TRBV5-1; CDR3aa: ASSNWDSFQETQY
d_gene: .; v_gene: TRBV7-9; CDR3aa: ASSLGRNNIEKLF
d_gene: .; v_gene: TRBV12-3/TRBV12-4; CDR3aa: ASSPPWPGSYEQY
d_gene: TRBD2; v_gene: TRBV5-1; CDR3aa: ASSLALGGTRESTDTQY
d_gene: .; v_gene: TRBV24-1; CDR3aa: ATSDWGLPNEQF
d_gene: TRBD1; v_gene: TRBV5-1; CDR3aa: ASSFARQGHQPQH
d_gene: .; v_gene: TRBV4-3; CDR3aa: ASSQDIGDYEQY
d_gene: .; v_gene: TRBV4-1; CDR3aa: ASSPSGGQGNTEAF
d_gene: .; v_gene: TRBV5-6; CDR3aa: ASSFEEDEQY
d_gene: .; v_gene: TRBV7-9; CDR3aa: ASSLAGPGSYGYT
d_gene: .; v_gene: TRBV6-2/TRBV6-3; CDR3aa: ASSQGSAAF
d_gene: .; v_gene: TRBV7-9; CDR3aa: ASSLETGLWGYT
d_gene: TRBD1; v_gene: TRBV11-2; CDR3aa: ASSLTRQGAWETQY
d_gene: .; v_gene: TRBV12-3/TRBV12-4; CDR3aa: ASSLRDILADTQY
d_gene: .; v_gene: TRBV9; CDR3aa: ASSPGFNRGSADTQY
d_gene: TRBD1; v_gene: TRBV7-8; CDR3aa: ASSFTGGNTEAF
d_gene: .; v_gene: TRBV6-5; CDR3aa: ASSPYAGTASGYGYT
d_gene: .; v_gene: TRBV5-6; CDR3aa: ASSLAGQYGYT
d_gene: TRBD1; v_gene: TRBV5-1; CDR3aa: ASSLGDRGKLF
d_gene: .; v_gene: TRBV30; CDR3aa: AWTNSYNSPLH
d_gene: .; v_gene: TRBV5-4; CDR3aa: ASSGWADGYT
d_gene: .; v_gene: TRBV5-1; CDR3aa: ASSGPGTYTDTQY
d_gene: .; v_gene: TRBV11-2; CDR3aa: ASSLWQGSTEAF
d_gene: .; v_gene: TRBV5-1; CDR3aa: ASSSDSRYGYT
d_gene: TRBD2; v_gene: TRBV19; CDR3aa: ASSSTGEGLAGNEQF
d_gene: TRBD1; v_gene: TRBV7-9; CDR3aa: ASSLGTGRNEQY
d_gene: TRBD2; v_gene: TRBV5-6; CDR3aa: ASSSGGLETQY
d_gene: .; v_gene: TRBV5-1; CDR3aa: ASSFGQHASTDTQY
d_gene: TRBD1; v_gene: TRBV4-3; CDR3aa: ASSPDRGQGANVLT
d_gene: TRBD2; v_gene: TRBV6-2/TRBV6-3; CDR3aa: ASSSLTERGGWSNEQF